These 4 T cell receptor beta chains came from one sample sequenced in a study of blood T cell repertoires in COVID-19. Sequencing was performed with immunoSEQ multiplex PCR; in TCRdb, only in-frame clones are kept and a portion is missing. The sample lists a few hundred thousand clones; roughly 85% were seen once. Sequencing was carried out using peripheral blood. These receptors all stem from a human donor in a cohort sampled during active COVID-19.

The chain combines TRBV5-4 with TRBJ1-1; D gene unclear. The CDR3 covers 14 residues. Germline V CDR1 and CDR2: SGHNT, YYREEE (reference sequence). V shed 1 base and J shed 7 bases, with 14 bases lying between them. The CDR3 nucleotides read TGTGCCAGCAGCTTGCCCGAAGCACGGGATGAAGCTTTCTTT. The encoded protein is CASSLPEARDEAFF.

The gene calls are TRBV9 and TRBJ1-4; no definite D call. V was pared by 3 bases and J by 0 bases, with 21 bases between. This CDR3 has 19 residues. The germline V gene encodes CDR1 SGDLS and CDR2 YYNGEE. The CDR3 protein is CASSAGEDWLTSTNEKLFF. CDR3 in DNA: TGTGCCAGCAGCGCCGGCGAAGATTGGCTGACTTCAACTAATGAAAAACTGTTTTTT.

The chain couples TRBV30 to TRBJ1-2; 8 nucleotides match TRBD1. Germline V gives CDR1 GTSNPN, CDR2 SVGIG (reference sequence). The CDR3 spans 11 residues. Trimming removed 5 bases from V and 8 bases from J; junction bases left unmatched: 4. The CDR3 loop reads CAWDRGEGYTF. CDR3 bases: TGTGCCTGGGACAGGGGAGAGGGCTACACCTTC.

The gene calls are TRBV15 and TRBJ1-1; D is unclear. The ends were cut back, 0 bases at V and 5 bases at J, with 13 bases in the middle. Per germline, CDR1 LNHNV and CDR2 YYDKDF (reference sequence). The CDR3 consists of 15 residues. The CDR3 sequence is CATSRDLWPSTEAFF. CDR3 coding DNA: TGTGCCACCAGCAGAGATCTTTGGCCATCAACTGAAGCTTTCTTT.